The source of this TCR beta chain is a study of shared clonotypes between healthy human individuals. Study-level points and caveats: Rarefaction analysis demonstrated incomplete sorted-subset sequencing notwithstanding large depth. Clonotype sharing among donors was thought likely to change with sequencing depth.

A CD45RA+ naive subset and a CD45RA-negative memory subset were split from CD4+ cells. A remark on this clone: The antigen remains undetermined.

The CDR3 is 17 residues long. The V gene's germline CDR1 is SGDLS and CDR2 YYNGEE. Trimming shortened V by 0 bases and J by 4 bases, and 19 bases separated the two germline ends. Generated by immunoSEQ multiplex PCR, the TCRdb table keeps only in-frame clones and is missing some. The sample holds under 1,900,000 clones; about 98.5% are singletons and the top ten take approximately 0.38%. Material: naive CD4+ T cells sorted from blood. Subset denoted: CD45RA+ positively selected. This receptor was identified in a man aged 30 to 39 in good health. V usage is TRBV9 and J usage is TRBJ1-1, with unresolved D. CDR3 in DNA: TGTGCCAGCAGCGTAGATGGGAGCGAGGGAGTACGCACTGAAGCTTTCTTT. This sequence encodes CASSVDGSEGVRTEAFF.